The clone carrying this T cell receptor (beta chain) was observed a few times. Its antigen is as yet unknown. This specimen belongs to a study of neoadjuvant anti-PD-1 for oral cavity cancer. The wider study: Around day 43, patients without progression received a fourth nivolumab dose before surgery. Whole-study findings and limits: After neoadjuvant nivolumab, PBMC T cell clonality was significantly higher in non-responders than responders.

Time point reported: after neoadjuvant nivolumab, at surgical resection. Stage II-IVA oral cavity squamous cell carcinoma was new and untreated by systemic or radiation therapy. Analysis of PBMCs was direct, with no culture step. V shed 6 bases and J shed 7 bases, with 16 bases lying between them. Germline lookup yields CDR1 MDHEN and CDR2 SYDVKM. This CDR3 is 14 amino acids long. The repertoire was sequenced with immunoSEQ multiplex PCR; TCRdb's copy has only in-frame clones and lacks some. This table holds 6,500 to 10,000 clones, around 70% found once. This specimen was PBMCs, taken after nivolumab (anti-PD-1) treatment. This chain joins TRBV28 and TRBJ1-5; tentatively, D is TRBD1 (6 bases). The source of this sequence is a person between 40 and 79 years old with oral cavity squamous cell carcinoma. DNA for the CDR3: TGTGCCAGCAGCCACGGAGCAGGGGTACAGCCCCAGCATTTT. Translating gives CASSHGAGVQPQHF. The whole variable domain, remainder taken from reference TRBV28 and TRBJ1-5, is DVKVTQSSRYLVKRTGEKVFLECVQDMDHENMFWYRQDPGLGLRLIYFSYDVKMKEKGDIPEGYSVSREKKERFSLILESASTNQTSMYLCASSHGAGVQPQHFGDGTRLSIL.